These 5 T cell receptor delta chains share one sample of origin, sequenced in a study of gamma-delta T cells after stem cell transplantation. TCRdb reran clone calling via CATT on the RT-PCR reads. The sample contains fewer than 1,500 delta-chain clones, about 42% of which appear only once. The sequencing sample was made of gamma-delta T cells. The source is a human donor. It is not recorded whose cells these are; they may come from a transplant donor.

This clone has a single count. This chain joins TRDV2 and TRDJ3, with 13 bases matching TRDD3. The length of the CDR3 is 20 residues. Germline CDR1 GEAIGNYY, CDR2 EKD. Unmatched junction bases numbered 8, after V lost 3 bases and J lost 1 base. The CDR3 protein is CACDSVLGDTLSWDTRQMFF. CDR3 nucleotide sequence: TGTGCCTGTGACTCCGTACTGGGGGATACGCTGTCCTGGGACACCCGACAGATGTTTTTC.

This chain uses TRDV2 with TRDJ1; TRDD3 aligns across 8 bases. From germline, CDR1 is GEAIGNYY and CDR2 EKD. The CDR3 has 16 amino acids. Losses at the gene ends were 2 bases for V and 2 bases for J; bases not matched to a gene: 9. The CDR3 DNA follows: TGTGCCTGTGACATGATCTCAATGGGGGATACCGATAAACTCATCTTT. Its translation is CACDMISMGDTDKLIF.

As regards this clone: This likely reflects a read error, since a far larger clone is one base away. The chain has TRDV2 and TRDJ1; 11 bases map to TRDD3. From germline, CDR1 is GEAIGNYY and CDR2 EKD. The CDR3 is 16 amino acids. V lost 2 bases and J lost 4; bases outside the gene matches: 8. The CDR3 nucleotides are TGTGCCTGTGACATGATGATGGGGGATACGAGCGATAAACTCATCTTT. Its protein is CACDMMMGDTSDKLIF.

This clone has only a few counts. CDR3 in DNA: TGTGCCTGTGACACCGTGCTGGGGGAGCCCGATAAACTCATCTTT. Residues: CACDTVLGEPDKLIF. V usage is TRDV2 and J usage is TRDJ1; TRDD3 matches at 8 bases. The CDR3 sequence is 15 residues long. Trimming cost V 0 bases and J 3 bases; bases outside gene matches: 5. Germline V lookup: CDR1 GEAIGNYY, CDR2 EKD.

The chain carries TRDV2 and TRDJ1, with 12 bases aligning to TRDD3. J was trimmed by 2 bases and V by 2 bases; bases with no gene match: 5. The CDR3 totals 16 residues. Germline CDR1 GEAIGNYY, CDR2 EKD. The CDR3 DNA sequence: TGTGCCTGTGACAGTCTGGGGGATACGGCGACCGATAAACTCATCTTT. Protein product: CACDSLGDTATDKLIF.